The 20 T cell receptor beta chains in this list originate from one sample, sequenced in a study of CD8+ T cells in alopecia areata. Reverse transcription of extracted RNA yielded cDNA, which provided the sequencing template. Some clones are missing from TCRdb's copy, which holds only in-frame ones; the method was immunoSEQ multiplex PCR. Of fewer than 200,000 clones listed, roughly 58% were seen once; the top ten hold 16%. The sample's treatment: oral pan-JAK inhibitor, 5-10 mg twice daily. The sequenced sample was CD4+ T cells sorted from blood, obtained between weeks 55 and 65, from a patient treated with tofacitinib. Receptor source: a human donor with alopecia areata.

The V and J genes are TRBV6-5 and TRBJ1-5; D unresolved. Trimming shortened V by 6 bases and J by 3 bases, and 15 bases separated the two germline ends. This CDR3 region has 15 residues. The V gene's germline CDR1 is MNHEY and CDR2 SVGAGI. For the CDR3, the DNA is TGTGCCAGCAGCCTTACCCCGCAGGCCAATCAGCCCCAGCATTTT. Residues: CASSLTPQANQPQHF.

This clone was recorded only once. The rearrangement links TRBV5-6 to TRBJ2-7, with D maybe TRBD2 (5 bases). V lost 0 bases and J lost 6, with 7 bases in between. The CDR3 is 12 residues long. Germline CDR1 reads SGHDT; CDR2 reads YYEEEE. The CDR3 coding sequence is TGTGCCAGCAGCTTGGCGGCGGGCGAGCAGTACTTC. Translated, it gives CASSLAAGEQYF. Full variable domain (remainder filled in from reference TRBV5-6 and TRBJ2-7): DAGVTQSPTHLIKTRGQQVTLRCSPKSGHDTVSWYQQALGQGPQFIFQYYEEEERQRGNFPDRFSGHQFPNYSSELNVNALLLGDSALYLCASSLAAGEQYFGPGTRLTVT.

The genes are TRBV19 and TRBJ2-7, with TRBD2 identical over 7 bases. Germline V gene sequence: CDR1 LNHDA, CDR2 SQIVND (reference sequence). With V trimmed by 0 bases and J by 2 bases, 10 bases remained unmatched. The CDR3 consists of 17 residues. The CDR3 loop reads CASSIEAGRSYTYEQYF. The CDR3 nucleotides are TGTGCCAGTAGTATAGAGGCCGGGAGGAGCTATACCTACGAGCAGTACTTC. Full variable domain (rest looked up from reference TRBV19 and TRBJ2-7): DGGITQSPKYLFRKEGQNVTLSCEQNLNHDAMYWYRQDPGQGLRLIYYSQIVNDFQKGDIAEGYSVSREKKESFPLTVTSAQKNPTAFYLCASSIEAGRSYTYEQYFGPGTRLTVT.

The rearrangement links TRBV2 to TRBJ1-1, with 8 bases that match TRBD1. The germline V gene encodes CDR1 SNHLY and CDR2 FYNNEI. This CDR3 is built from 13 residues. With V trimmed by 7 bases and J by 4 bases, 5 bases remained unmatched. Written as DNA, the CDR3 is TGTGCCAGCATGTCCGACAGGGGCACTGAAGCTTTCTTT. Its protein is CASMSDRGTEAFF. The complete variable domain, with remaining parts taken from reference TRBV2 and TRBJ1-1, reads EPEVTQTPSHQVTQMGQEVILRCVPISNHLYFYWYRQILGQKVEFLVSFYNNEISEKSEIFDDQFSVERPDGSNFTLKIRSTKLEDSAMYFCASMSDRGTEAFFGQGTRLTVV.

The chain combines TRBV6-6 with TRBJ1-2; D is undetermined. Germline V gene sequence: CDR1 MNHNY, CDR2 SVGAGI (reference sequence). Trimming cost V 7 bases and J 8 bases, with 20 bases left between them. The CDR3 has 14 amino acids. The CDR3 DNA reads TGTGCCAGCACAGGTCCCCCCTTCTTAGAGGGCTACACCTTC. Translated, it gives CASTGPPFLEGYTF.

This clone occurred a few times. This CDR3 reads CASSPGAANEKLFF. The CDR3 region has the DNA TGTGCCAGCAGCCCAGGCGCGGCGAATGAAAAACTGTTTTTT. This sequence joins TRBV7-2 and TRBJ1-4; D gene ambiguous. Deletions cut 5 bases from V and 5 bases from J, with 12 bases between. CDR1 is SGHTA, CDR2 FQGNSA, per germline. The CDR3 is made up of 14 amino acids.

This clone was seen more than once but under ten times. The V gene is TRBV10-3, the J gene TRBJ2-1; no firm D call. Per germline, CDR1 ENHRY and CDR2 SYGVKD. V shed 6 bases and J shed 0 bases, with 12 bases lying between them. CDR3 length equals 15 residues. The CDR3 nucleotides read TGTGCCATCAGAGAGGTCTCGAGCTCCTACAATGAGCAGTTCTTC. Its translation is CAIREVSSSYNEQFF.

The chain uses TRBV19 and TRBJ2-5; D is possibly TRBD1 or TRBD2 (5 bases each). This CDR3 region has 16 residues. The germline V and J ends were trimmed by 7 bases and 1 base, with 19 bases remaining between them. The germline V gene encodes CDR1 LNHDA and CDR2 SQIVND (reference sequence). For the CDR3, the DNA is TGTGCCAGTACCGGTCTCGGGTCGGGGCGCCAAGAGACCCAGTACTTC. Its translation: CASTGLGSGRQETQYF. The full variable domain, its missing parts supplied by reference TRBV19 and TRBJ2-5, is DGGITQSPKYLFRKEGQNVTLSCEQNLNHDAMYWYRQDPGQGLRLIYYSQIVNDFQKGDIAEGYSVSREKKESFPLTVTSAQKNPTAFYLCASTGLGSGRQETQYFGPGTRLLVL.

As DNA, the CDR3 is TGTGCCTGGAGTAAAGGGACAGGGGGTACAGATACGCAGTATTTT. Translating it yields CAWSKGTGGTDTQYF. The V gene is TRBV30, the J gene TRBJ2-3, with 11 bases fitting TRBD1. With V trimmed by 2 bases and J by 3 bases, 4 bases remained unmatched. Germline values: CDR1 GTSNPN, CDR2 SVGIG (reference sequence). The CDR3 has 15 amino acids.

This clone was seen only once. The V and J genes are TRBV4-2 and TRBJ1-2, with no clear D. Germline lookup yields CDR1 LGHNA and CDR2 YNFKEQ. This CDR3 region has 13 residues. Trimming left V 0 bases short and J 7 bases short, with 9 bases between. For the CDR3, the DNA is TGTGCCAGCAGCCAAGAAAGGCAGCTTGGCTACACCTTC. It codes for CASSQERQLGYTF.

This clone was detected once. The chain has TRBV15 and TRBJ2-7; a weak D match, TRBD1 (5 bases). The CDR3 runs 13 residues. Germline lookup yields CDR1 LNHNV and CDR2 YYDKDF (reference sequence). Trimming shortened V by 5 bases and J by 6 bases, and 14 bases separated the two germline ends. Here the CDR3 DNA reads TGTGCCACCAGCCCCCGGACAATGGGCGAGCAGTACTTC. This sequence encodes CATSPRTMGEQYF.

The rearrangement joins TRBV4-2 to TRBJ1-5; TRBD1 might be the D (5 bases). Germline V gives CDR1 LGHNA, CDR2 YNFKEQ. Between the trimmed V and J ends, which lost 0 bases and 6 bases, there was a span of 12 bases. The CDR3 runs 15 residues. DNA of the CDR3: TGTGCCAGCAGCCAAGATGAGACAGAGGGTCAGCCCCAGCATTTT. Amino acids: CASSQDETEGQPQHF.

The V gene is TRBV18, the J gene TRBJ1-6; no definite D call. Germline-derived CDR1 and CDR2 are KGHSH and LQKENI. V gave up 2 bases and J gave up 7 bases, with 6 bases separating them. The CDR3 loop spans 13 amino acids. The CDR3 reads CASSPGLNSPLHF. In nucleotides, the CDR3 is TGTGCCAGCTCACCAGGGCTCAATTCACCCCTCCACTTT. Drawing the rest from reference TRBV18 and TRBJ1-6, the complete variable domain is NAGVMQNPRHLVRRRGQEARLRCSPMKGHSHVYWYRQLPEEGLKFMVYLQKENIIDESGMPKERFSAEFPKEGPSILRIQQVVRGDSAAYFCASSPGLNSPLHFGNGTRLTVT.

The chain employs TRBV6-5 and TRBJ2-5; D might be TRBD2 (6 bases). Germline lookup yields CDR1 MNHEY and CDR2 SVGAGI. This CDR3 contains 16 residues. The V and J ends lost 4 bases and 7 bases respectively, with 22 bases between them. DNA of the CDR3: TGTGCCAGCAGTTCGTCATCGGGGGTGCAGCTAAGGACCCAGTACTTC. Protein sequence: CASSSSSGVQLRTQYF.

This clone has a handful of counts. This sequence joins TRBV29-1 and TRBJ2-3; TRBD2 matches 7 bases. V was clipped by 1 base and J by 4 bases; unmatched bases: 8. Germline loops: CDR1 SQVTM, CDR2 ANQGSEA. The CDR3 is made up of 15 amino acids. The CDR3 sequence is CSVEGRLAEADTQYF. DNA of the CDR3: TGCAGCGTTGAAGGTCGTCTAGCGGAGGCAGATACGCAGTATTTT.

In its sample, this clone was seen a few times. The chain recombines TRBV29-1 with TRBJ1-1, with D perhaps matching TRBD1 (5 bases). V was cut by 3 bases and J by 4 bases, with 12 bases left in between. CDR1 and CDR2 from the germline V gene are SQVTM and ANQGSEA. CDR3 length equals 13 residues. CDR3 sequence (DNA): TGCAGCGTTGATTGGGGGAGTGGCACTGAAGCTTTCTTT. It encodes CSVDWGSGTEAFF.

The chain links TRBV7-9 to TRBJ2-5; 9 bases align to TRBD1. TRBJ2-7 explains the end of the DNA better; the J call may be wrong. The CDR3 has 15 residues. Germline V gene sequence: CDR1 SEHNR, CDR2 FQNEAQ (reference sequence). This chain's CDR3 is CASSTTPGQGYEQYF. DNA of the CDR3: TGTGCCAGCAGCACTACGCCGGGACAGGGCTACGAGCAGTACTTC.

The genes are TRBV30 and TRBJ2-6, with unresolved D. The CDR3 length is 17 residues. The V and J ends lost 5 bases and 0 bases respectively, with 17 bases between them. Germline CDR1 and CDR2: GTSNPN and SVGIG (reference sequence). The CDR3 DNA reads TGTGCCTGGCTCCAAGGACGTTTTTACTCTGGGGCCAACGTCCTGACTTTC. Translating it yields CAWLQGRFYSGANVLTF.

This chain uses TRBV9 with TRBJ2-3; a possible D gene is TRBD2 (5 bases). The CDR3 length is 17 residues. Trimming took 0 bases from V and 2 from J, leaving 16 bases between them. Germline CDR1 is SGDLS and CDR2 is YYNGEE. CDR3 sequence reads: CASSVAGKGGHTDTQYF. The CDR3, as DNA: TGTGCCAGCAGCGTAGCTGGGAAGGGCGGGCACACAGATACGCAGTATTTT.

This chain uses TRBV4-1 with TRBJ2-3; possible D gene TRBD2, 6 bases. The length of the CDR3 is 15 residues. CDR1 MGHRA and CDR2 YSYEKL come from the germline V gene. The ends were cut back, 3 bases at V and 1 base at J, with 11 bases in the middle. The CDR3, as DNA: TGCGCCAGCAGCCAGAGCGGGTACGGCACAGATACGCAGTATTTT. This translates into CASSQSGYGTDTQYF.